This TCR beta chain was observed in a study of HIV-infected children after antiretroviral therapy interruption. About the study: Interruption-arm samples span weeks 0, 12, interruption end (24 or 48), and about 3 years post-study. In continuous treatment, analyzed samples were from weeks 0, 48 and 150.

Many counts were recorded for this clonotype. Described treatment: PENTA 11 planned treatment interruption arm or continuous ART arm. Trimming shortened V by 4 bases and J by 2 bases, and 6 bases separated the two germline ends. This CDR3 is built from 12 residues. Unique molecular identifiers were included in an RNA-based 3' RACE TCR library. TCRdb re-called the 3' RACE reads with MiXCR, one entry per CDR3 protein. The sample contains about 46,000 distinct CDR3 sequences, around 4.1% of which appear only once. The material sequenced was CD45RA+ CD4+ T cells from PBMCs, pooled from several time points, taken from a donor given antiretroviral therapy, either interrupted or continuous. Described subset: naive CD4+ CD45RA+ CD45RO- T cells. The receptor was isolated from a pool of human donors with HIV. The J gene is TRBJ2-7, the V gene TRBV12-3 or TRBV12-4; D remains unclear. CDR3 nucleotide sequence: TGTGCCAGCAGTTCCCCCCCCTACGAGCAGTACTTC. Translated: CASSSPPYEQYF.